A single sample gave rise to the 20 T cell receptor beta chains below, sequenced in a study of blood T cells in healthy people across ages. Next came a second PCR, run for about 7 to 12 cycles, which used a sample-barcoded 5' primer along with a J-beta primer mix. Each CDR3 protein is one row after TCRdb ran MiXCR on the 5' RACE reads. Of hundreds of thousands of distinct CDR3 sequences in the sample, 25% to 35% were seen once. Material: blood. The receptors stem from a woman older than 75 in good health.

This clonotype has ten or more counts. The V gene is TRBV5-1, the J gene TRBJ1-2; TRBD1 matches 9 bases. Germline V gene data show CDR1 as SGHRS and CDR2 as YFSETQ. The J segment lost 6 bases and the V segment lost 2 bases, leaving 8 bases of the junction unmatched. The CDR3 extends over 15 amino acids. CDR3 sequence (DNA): TGCGCCAGCAGCTTATCCGGGACAGGGATGGATGGCTACACCTTC. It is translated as CASSLSGTGMDGYTF. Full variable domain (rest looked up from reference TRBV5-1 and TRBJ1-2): KAGVTQTPRYLIKTRGQQVTLSCSPISGHRSVSWYQQTPGQGLQFLFEYFSETQRNKGNFPGRFSGRQFSNSRSEMNVSTLELGDSALYLCASSLSGTGMDGYTFGSGTRLTVV.

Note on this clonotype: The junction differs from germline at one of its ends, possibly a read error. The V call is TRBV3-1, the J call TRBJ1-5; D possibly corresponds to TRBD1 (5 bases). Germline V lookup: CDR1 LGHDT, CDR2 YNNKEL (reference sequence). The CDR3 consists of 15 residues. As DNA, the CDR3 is TGTGCCAACAGCCAGTCGGAGGGGAGCAATCAGCCCCAGCATTTT. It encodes CANSQSEGSNQPQHF.

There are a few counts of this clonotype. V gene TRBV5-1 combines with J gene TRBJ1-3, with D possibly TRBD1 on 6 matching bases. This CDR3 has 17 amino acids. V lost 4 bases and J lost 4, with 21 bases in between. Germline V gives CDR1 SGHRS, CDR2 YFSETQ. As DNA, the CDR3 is TGCGCCAGCAGCCGACAGGACAGCAGACTACTAGGAAACACCATATATTTT. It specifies CASSRQDSRLLGNTIYF.

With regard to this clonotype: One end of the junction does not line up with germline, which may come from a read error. This chain's CDR3 is CTWSVVGALGEQYF. For the CDR3, the DNA is TGTACCTGGAGTGTAGTAGGGGCATTAGGCGAGCAGTACTTC. The chain recombines TRBV30 with TRBJ2-4; D might be TRBD1 (5 bases). The J call may be faulty, since TRBJ2-7 better matches the DNA end. The CDR3 runs 14 residues. CDR1 and CDR2 (germline): GTSNPN, SVGIG (reference sequence).

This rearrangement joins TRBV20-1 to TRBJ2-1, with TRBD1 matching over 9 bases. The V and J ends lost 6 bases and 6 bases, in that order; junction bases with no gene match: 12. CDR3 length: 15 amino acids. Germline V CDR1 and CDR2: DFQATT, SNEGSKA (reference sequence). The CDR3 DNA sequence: TGCAGTGCACCTGGCACCGGGACAGGGTCCAATGAGCAGTTCTTC. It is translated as CSAPGTGTGSNEQFF.

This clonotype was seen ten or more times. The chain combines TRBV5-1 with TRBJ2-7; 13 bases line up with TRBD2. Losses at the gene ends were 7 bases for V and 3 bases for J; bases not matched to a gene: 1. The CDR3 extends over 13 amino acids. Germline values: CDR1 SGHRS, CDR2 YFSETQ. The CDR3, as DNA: TGCGCCAGCCGGACTAGCGGGGGCTACGAGCAGTACTTC. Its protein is CASRTSGGYEQYF. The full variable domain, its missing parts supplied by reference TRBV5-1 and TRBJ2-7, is KAGVTQTPRYLIKTRGQQVTLSCSPISGHRSVSWYQQTPGQGLQFLFEYFSETQRNKGNFPGRFSGRQFSNSRSEMNVSTLELGDSALYLCASRTSGGYEQYFGPGTRLTVT.

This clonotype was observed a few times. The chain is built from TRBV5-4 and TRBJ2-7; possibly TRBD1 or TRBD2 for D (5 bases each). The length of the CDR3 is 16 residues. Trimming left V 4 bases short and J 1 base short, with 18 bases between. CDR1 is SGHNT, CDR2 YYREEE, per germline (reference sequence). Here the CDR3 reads CASSPGLSGSSYEQYF. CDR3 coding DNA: TGTGCCAGCAGCCCGGGGCTTTCGGGGTCTTCCTACGAGCAGTACTTC. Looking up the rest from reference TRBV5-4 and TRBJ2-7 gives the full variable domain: ETGVTQSPTHLIKTRGQQVTLRCSSQSGHNTVSWYQQALGQGPQFIFQYYREEENGRGNFPPRFSGLQFPNYSSELNVNALELDDSALYLCASSPGLSGSSYEQYFGPGTRLTVT.

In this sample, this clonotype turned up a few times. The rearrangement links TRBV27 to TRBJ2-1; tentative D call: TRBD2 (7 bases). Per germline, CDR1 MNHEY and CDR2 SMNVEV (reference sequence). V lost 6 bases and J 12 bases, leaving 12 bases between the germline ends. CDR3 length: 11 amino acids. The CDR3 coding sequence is TGTGCCAGCAGGGAGGGGGGGCGGCAGTTCTTC. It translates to CASREGGRQFF.

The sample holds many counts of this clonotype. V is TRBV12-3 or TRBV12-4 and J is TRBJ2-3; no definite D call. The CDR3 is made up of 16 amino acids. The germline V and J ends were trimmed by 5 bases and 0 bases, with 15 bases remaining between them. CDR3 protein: CASSRLTPLSTDTQYF. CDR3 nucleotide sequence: TGTGCCAGCAGTAGACTGACACCGCTAAGCACAGATACGCAGTATTTT.

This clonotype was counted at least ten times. Here the CDR3 DNA reads TGCAGCGTAGGCGGGCCTCTATTGGCCTATGGCTACACCTTC. Translating it yields CSVGGPLLAYGYTF. V is TRBV29-1 and J is TRBJ1-2; D is undetermined. The CDR3 has 14 amino acids. From germline, CDR1 is SQVTM and CDR2 ANQGSEA. Trimming removed 6 bases at V and 4 bases at J, with 18 bases between.

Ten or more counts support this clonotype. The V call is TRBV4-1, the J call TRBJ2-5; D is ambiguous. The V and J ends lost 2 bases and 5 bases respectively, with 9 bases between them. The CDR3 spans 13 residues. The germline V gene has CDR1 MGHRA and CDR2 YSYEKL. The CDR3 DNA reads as TGCGCCAGCAGCCAACTTGGAGCGGAGACCCAGTACTTC. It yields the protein CASSQLGAETQYF.

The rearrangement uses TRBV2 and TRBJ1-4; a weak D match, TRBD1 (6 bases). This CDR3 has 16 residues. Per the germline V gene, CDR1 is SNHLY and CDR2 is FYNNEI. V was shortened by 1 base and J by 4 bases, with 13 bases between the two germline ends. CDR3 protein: CASSEGQGLDNEKLFF. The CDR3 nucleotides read TGTGCCAGCAGTGAAGGCCAGGGGTTGGATAATGAAAAACTGTTTTTT.

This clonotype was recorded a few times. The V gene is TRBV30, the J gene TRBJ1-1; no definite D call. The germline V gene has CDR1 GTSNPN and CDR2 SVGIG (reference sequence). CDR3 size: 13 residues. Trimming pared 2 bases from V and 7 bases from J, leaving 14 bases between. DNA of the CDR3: TGTGCCTGGAGTTCCGGGTGGGTCGGTGAAGCTTTCTTT. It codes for CAWSSGWVGEAFF.

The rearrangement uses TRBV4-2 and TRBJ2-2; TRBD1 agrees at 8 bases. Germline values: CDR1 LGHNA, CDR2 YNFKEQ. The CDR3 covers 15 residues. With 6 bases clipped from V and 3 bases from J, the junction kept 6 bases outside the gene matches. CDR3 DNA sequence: TGTGCCAGCAGAAAGCAGACAGGGGACACCGGGGAGCTGTTTTTT. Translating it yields CASRKQTGDTGELFF.

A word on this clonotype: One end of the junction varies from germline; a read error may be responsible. The CDR3: CASSQDMVTSGGLLSYNEQYF. The CDR3 DNA sequence: TGCGCCAGCAGTCAAGATATGGTGACTAGCGGGGGCCTTCTCTCCTACAATGAGCAGTACTTC. The chain carries TRBV4-3 and TRBJ2-1, with 12 bases that match TRBD2. The DNA end is more similar to TRBJ2-7, so the J call may be wrong. Germline V gene data show CDR1 as LGHNA and CDR2 as YSLEER. The CDR3 totals 21 residues.

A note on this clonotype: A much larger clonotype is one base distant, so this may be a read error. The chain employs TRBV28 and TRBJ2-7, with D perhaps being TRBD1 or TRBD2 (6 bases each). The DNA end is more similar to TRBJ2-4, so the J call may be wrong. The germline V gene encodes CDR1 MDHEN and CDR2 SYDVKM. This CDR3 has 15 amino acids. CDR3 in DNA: TGTGCCAGCAGTTTATCGGGGGCAGGAGGGGACATTCAGTACTTC. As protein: CASSLSGAGGDIQYF.

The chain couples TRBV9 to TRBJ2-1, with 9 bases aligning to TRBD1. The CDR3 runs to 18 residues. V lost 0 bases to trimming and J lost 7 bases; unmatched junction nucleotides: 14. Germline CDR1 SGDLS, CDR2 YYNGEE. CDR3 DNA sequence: TGTGCCAGCAGCGTAGTTTTGATGGGACAGGGTTCGAAGAATGAGCAGTTCTTC. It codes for CASSVVLMGQGSKNEQFF. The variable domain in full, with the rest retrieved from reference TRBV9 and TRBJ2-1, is DSGVTQTPKHLITATGQRVTLRCSPRSGDLSVYWYQQSLDQGLQFLIQYYNGEERAKGNILERFSAQQFPDLHSELNLSSLELGDSALYFCASSVVLMGQGSKNEQFFGPGTRLTVL.

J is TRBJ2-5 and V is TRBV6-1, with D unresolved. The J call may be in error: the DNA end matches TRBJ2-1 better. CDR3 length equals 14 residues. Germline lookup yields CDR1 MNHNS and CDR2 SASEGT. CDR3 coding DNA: TGTGCCAGCAGTGAGCGTCCGCTGCAAGAGGCCCAGTTCTTC. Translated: CASSERPLQEAQFF.

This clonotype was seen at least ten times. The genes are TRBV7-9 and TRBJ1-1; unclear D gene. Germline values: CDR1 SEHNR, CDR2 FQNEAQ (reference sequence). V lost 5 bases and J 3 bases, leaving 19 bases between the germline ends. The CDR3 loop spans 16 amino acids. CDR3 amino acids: CASSPRVAGSDTEAFF. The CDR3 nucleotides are TGTGCCAGCAGCCCGCGAGTGGCGGGTAGCGACACTGAAGCTTTCTTT. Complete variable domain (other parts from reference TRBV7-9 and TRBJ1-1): DTGVSQNPRHKITKRGQNVTFRCDPISEHNRLYWYRQTLGQGPEFLTYFQNEAQLEKSRLLSDRFSAERPKGSFSTLEIQRTEQGDSAMYLCASSPRVAGSDTEAFFGQGTRLTVV.

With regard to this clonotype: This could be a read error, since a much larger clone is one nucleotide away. CDR3 loop: CASTCGTGHTEAFF. The DNA for the CDR3 is TGTGCCAGCACCTGTGGGACAGGGCACACTGAAGCTTTCTTT. The chain carries TRBV12-3 or TRBV12-4 and TRBJ1-1, with 9 positions matching TRBD1. This CDR3 spans 14 amino acids. Unmatched junction bases numbered 6, after V lost 7 bases and J lost 3 bases.